Each of the 2 T cell receptor beta chains below was sequenced from the same sample in a study of blood T cells in healthy people across ages. Together with a sample-barcoded 5' primer, a J-beta primer mix was included in a second PCR lasting roughly 6 to 12 cycles. TCRdb re-derived calls from the 5' RACE reads in MiXCR, one entry per CDR3 protein. The profile covers 650,000 to 800,000 distinct CDR3 sequences, with 40% to 50% appearing a single time and approximately 19% taken by the ten largest. The sample was blood. The receptors originated from a man between 60 and 75 years old in good health.

This clonotype was seen more than once but under ten times. This chain joins TRBV4-3 and TRBJ2-6; D may correspond to TRBD1 or TRBD2 (6 bases each). The CDR3 runs to 17 residues. V dropped 0 bases and J dropped 0 bases, with 9 bases sitting between them. The germline V gene encodes CDR1 LGHNA and CDR2 YSLEER. The CDR3: CASSQDRGASGANVLTF. Written as DNA, the CDR3 is TGCGCCAGCAGCCAAGATAGGGGGGCCTCTGGGGCCAACGTCCTGACTTTC.

V gene TRBV11-2 combines with J gene TRBJ2-5, with a tentative D call TRBD1 (6 bases). CDR1 is SGHAT, CDR2 FQNNGV, per germline. The germline V and J ends were trimmed by 7 bases and 5 bases, with 11 bases remaining between them. This CDR3 is built from 12 residues. The CDR3 protein is CASTRGKETQYF. CDR3 bases: TGTGCCAGCACAAGGGGGAAGGAGACCCAGTACTTC.